This T cell receptor (beta chain) is drawn from a study of beta chain features in type 1 diabetes. Points from the study as a whole: A closer apparent resemblance between naive, central memory and Treg TCRB repertoires was seen in patients than in healthy donors. The study found fewer insertions and more deletions at VDJ junctions in type 1 diabetes patients.

Of note for this clone: Its antigen remains unknown.

As every portion of the isolated RNA was reverse transcribed, the sequencing read expressed TCRB transcripts. This table comes from immunoSEQ multiplex PCR, and its TCRdb copy is limited to in-frame clones, with some not included. The sample consists of roughly 250,000 clones, 55% to 70% of them appearing once. From germline, CDR1 is LGHNA and CDR2 YSLEER. Trimming shortened V by 2 bases and J by 3 bases, and 7 bases separated the two germline ends. The CDR3 runs 13 residues. This receptor was identified in a man aged 25 to 45 in good health. The chain links TRBV4-3 to TRBJ1-2; D is unresolved. The sequenced sample consisted of naive CD4+ T cells from blood. DNA for the CDR3: TGCGCCAGCAGCCAACTGGAGGACTATGGCTACACCTTC. Translating gives CASSQLEDYGYTF.